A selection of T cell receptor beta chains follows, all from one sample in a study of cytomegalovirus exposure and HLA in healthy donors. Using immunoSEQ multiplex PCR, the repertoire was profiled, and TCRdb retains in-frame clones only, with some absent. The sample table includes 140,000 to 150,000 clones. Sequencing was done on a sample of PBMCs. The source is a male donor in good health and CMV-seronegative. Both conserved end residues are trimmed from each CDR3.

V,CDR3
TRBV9,ASSVGHLLTYEQY
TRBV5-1,ASSLARGKGTEAF
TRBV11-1,ASSLGETGYEQY
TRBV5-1,ASSLEPPRGGRNTEAF
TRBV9,ASSVYLGEQF
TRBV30,AWSSGRRDEQY
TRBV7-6,ASSSPSTDTQY
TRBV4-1,ASSLVEGQGRVETQY
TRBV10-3,AISESRGHINEQF
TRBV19,ASSRGTGSIDGYT
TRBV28,ASSNLGISGNTIY
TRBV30,AWSRGTGSSYEQY
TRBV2,ASSRRVDIEKLF
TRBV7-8,ASSHGLTSGNEQF
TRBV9,ASSVAGWGEKLF
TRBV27,ATLLAGSTDTQY
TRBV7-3,ASSLRDRMVHYGYT
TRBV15,ATRIQAGPSYEQY
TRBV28,ASSLPSGTFLSSYNEQF
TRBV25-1,ASSPVGGSGKTQY
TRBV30,AWSVDRGPTGELF
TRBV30,AWSSDTLGAF
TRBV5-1,ASSSPGTGGGEQY
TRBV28,ASSLSLYGYT
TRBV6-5,ASSYSTGNYGYT
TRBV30,AGGERALQETQY
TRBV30,AWGGHSNTEAF
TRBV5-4,ASSLGQGNEQY
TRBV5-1,ASSSPGTQEQY
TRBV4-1,ASSQETFSGANVLT
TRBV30,AWSRLREQF
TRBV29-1,SVEEHTGWVAKNIQY
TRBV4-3,ASSHYGQGYGYT
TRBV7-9,ASLGAGRGNEQF
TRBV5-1,ASSFLTGGRNEQF
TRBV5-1,ASRSGIDEQY
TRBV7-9,ASSPPVSPYEQY
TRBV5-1,ASSLAPLALGNEQF
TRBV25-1,ASSAHSGYTDTQY
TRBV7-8,ASSSTNWGYT
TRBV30,AWSPRRDEQF
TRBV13,ASSWGRGQQPQH
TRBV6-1,ASSEALSNQPQH
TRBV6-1,ASKGNYYEQY
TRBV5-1,ASSFSHRTETQY
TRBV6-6,ASRPGQGPEAF
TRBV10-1,ASSGTDGGYT
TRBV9,ASSVEWAANSPLH
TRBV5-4,ASSSGGQVSDTQY
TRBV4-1,ASSQGQGGPEAF
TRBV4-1,ASSQGARTDTQY
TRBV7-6,ASTPGQGNSPLH
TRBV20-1,SAGTGVGYT